The TCR beta chain described here comes from a study of T cells in Graves' hyperthyroidism and ophthalmopathy. This CDR3 comprises 13 residues. V lost 0 bases and J lost 9, with 12 bases in between. Germline loops: CDR1 LGHDT, CDR2 YNNKEL (reference sequence). Regions amplified from RNA transcripts were the TCR beta CDR3 regions. The TCR CDR3 was amplified in a first-round RT-PCR using the HTBI primer set. TCRdb passed the multiplex PCR reads through MiXCR, listing each CDR3 protein once. The sample includes about 520,000 distinct CDR3 sequences, about 20% of them seen just once. This TCR was recovered from a young man with Graves' hyperthyroidism. Sequenced: blood. The chain uses TRBV3-1 and TRBJ2-7; D is uncertain. The CDR3 loop reads CASSQDPAWGQYF. Here the CDR3 DNA reads TGTGCCAGCAGCCAAGATCCGGCTTGGGGGCAGTACTTC.